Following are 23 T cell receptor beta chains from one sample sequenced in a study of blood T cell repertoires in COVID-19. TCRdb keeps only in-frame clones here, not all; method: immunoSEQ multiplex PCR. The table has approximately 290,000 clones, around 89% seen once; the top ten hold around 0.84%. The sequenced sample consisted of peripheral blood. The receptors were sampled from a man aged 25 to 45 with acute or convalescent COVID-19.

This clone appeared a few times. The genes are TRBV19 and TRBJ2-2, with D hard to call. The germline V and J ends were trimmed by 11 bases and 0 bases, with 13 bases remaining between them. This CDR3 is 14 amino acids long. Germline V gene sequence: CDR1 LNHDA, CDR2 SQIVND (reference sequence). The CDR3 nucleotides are TGTGCCCTCCAATCCCAGTCGAACACCGGGGAGCTGTTTTTT. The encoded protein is CALQSQSNTGELFF.

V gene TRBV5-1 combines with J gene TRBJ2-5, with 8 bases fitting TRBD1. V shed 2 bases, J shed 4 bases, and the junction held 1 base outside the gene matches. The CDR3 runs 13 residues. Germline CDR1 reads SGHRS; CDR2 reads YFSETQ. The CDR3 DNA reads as TGCGCCAGCAGCTTAGACAGGGGAGAGACCCAGTACTTC. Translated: CASSLDRGETQYF. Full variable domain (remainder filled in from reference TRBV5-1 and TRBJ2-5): KAGVTQTPRYLIKTRGQQVTLSCSPISGHRSVSWYQQTPGQGLQFLFEYFSETQRNKGNFPGRFSGRQFSNSRSEMNVSTLELGDSALYLCASSLDRGETQYFGPGTRLLVL.

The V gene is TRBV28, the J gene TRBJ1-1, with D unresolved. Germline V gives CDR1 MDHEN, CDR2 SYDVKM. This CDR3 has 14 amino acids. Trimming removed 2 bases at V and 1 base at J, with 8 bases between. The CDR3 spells CASSLVRGNTEAFF. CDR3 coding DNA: TGTGCCAGCAGTTTAGTCCGGGGGAACACTGAAGCTTTCTTT.

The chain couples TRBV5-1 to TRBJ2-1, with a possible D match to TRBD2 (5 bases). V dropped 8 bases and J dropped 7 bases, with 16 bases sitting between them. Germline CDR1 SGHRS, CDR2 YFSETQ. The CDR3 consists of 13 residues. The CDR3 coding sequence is TGCGCCAGTAGCCCGTGGAGGACGAATGAGCAGTTCTTC. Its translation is CASSPWRTNEQFF.

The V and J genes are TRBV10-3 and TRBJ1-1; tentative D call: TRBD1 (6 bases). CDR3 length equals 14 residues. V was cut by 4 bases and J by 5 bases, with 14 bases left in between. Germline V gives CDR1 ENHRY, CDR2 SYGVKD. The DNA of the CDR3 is TGTGCCATCAGTGGAGGGGGGGTGGATACTGAAGCTTTCTTT. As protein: CAISGGGVDTEAFF.

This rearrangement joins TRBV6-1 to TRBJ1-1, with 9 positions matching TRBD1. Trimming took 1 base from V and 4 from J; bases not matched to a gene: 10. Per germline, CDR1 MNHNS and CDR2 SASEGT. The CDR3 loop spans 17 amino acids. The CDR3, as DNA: TGTGCCAGCAGTGAAGGGGGGGGACAGGGAGGGTTCACTGAAGCTTTCTTT. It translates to CASSEGGGQGGFTEAFF.

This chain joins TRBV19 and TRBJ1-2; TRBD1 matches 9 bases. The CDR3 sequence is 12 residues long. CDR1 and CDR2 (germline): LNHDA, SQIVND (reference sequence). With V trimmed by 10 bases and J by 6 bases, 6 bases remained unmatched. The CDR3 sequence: CATSQGADGYTF. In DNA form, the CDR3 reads TGTGCCACTTCACAGGGGGCAGATGGCTACACCTTC.

CDR3 nucleotides: TGTGCCAGTAGTGGGTCGGACAGGCTCGCCATCAACTATGGCTACACCTTC. Encoded protein: CASSGSDRLAINYGYTF. V gene TRBV19 combines with J gene TRBJ1-2, with 7 bases that match TRBD1. The CDR3 runs 17 residues. Germline V gene sequence: CDR1 LNHDA, CDR2 SQIVND (reference sequence). Trimming at V came to 5 bases and at J to 2 bases, leaving 14 bases not matched to a gene.

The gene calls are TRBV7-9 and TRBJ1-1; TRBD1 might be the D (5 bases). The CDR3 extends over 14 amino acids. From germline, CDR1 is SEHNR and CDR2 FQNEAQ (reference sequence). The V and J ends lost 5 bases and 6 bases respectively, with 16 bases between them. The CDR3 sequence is CASSGGSSDAEAFF. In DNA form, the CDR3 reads TGTGCCAGCAGCGGGGGGTCGTCGGACGCTGAAGCTTTCTTT.

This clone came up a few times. CDR3 amino acids: CASSLWTGRVTEAFF. DNA for the CDR3: TGTGCCAGCAGTTTGTGGACAGGGAGAGTGACTGAAGCTTTCTTT. The chain has TRBV28 and TRBJ1-1, with 8 bases that match TRBD1. CDR1 and CDR2 (germline): MDHEN, SYDVKM. The trim removed 3 bases at V and 5 bases at J, leaving 8 bases unmatched. The CDR3 has 15 amino acids.

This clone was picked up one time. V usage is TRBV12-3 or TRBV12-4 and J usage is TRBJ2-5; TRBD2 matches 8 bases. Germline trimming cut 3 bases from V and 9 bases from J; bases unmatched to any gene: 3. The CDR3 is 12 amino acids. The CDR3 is CASSFPGRAQYF. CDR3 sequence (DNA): TGTGCCAGCAGTTTCCCCGGGAGGGCCCAGTACTTC.

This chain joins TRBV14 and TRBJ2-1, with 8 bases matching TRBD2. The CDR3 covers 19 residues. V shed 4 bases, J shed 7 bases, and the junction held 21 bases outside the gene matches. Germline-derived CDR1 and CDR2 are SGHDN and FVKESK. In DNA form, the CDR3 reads TGTGCCAGCAGCCGGAGCAAGGCGGCTAGCGGGCTCCGGCGGAATGAGCAGTTCTTC. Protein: CASSRSKAASGLRRNEQFF.

The CDR3 DNA reads as TGTGCCAGCAGTCCCCTCACCGGGGAGCTGTTTTTT. Residues: CASSPLTGELFF. The chain is built from TRBV27 and TRBJ2-2; D unclear. The V and J ends lost 5 bases and 4 bases respectively, with 5 bases between them. The CDR3 length is 12 residues. From germline, CDR1 is MNHEY and CDR2 SMNVEV (reference sequence).

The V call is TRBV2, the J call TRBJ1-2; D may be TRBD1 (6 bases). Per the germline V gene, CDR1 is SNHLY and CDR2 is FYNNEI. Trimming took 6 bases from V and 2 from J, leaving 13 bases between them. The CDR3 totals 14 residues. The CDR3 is CASRPQGTNYGYTF. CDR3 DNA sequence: TGTGCCAGCAGACCCCAGGGGACAAACTATGGCTACACCTTC. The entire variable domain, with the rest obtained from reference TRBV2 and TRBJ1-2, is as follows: EPEVTQTPSHQVTQMGQEVILRCVPISNHLYFYWYRQILGQKVEFLVSFYNNEISEKSEIFDDQFSVERPDGSNFTLKIRSTKLEDSAMYFCASRPQGTNYGYTFGSGTRLTVV.

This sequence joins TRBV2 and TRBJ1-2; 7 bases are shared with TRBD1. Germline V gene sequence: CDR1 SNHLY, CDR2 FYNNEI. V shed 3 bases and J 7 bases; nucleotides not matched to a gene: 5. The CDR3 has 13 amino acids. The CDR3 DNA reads TGTGCCAGCAGTGACTTTCAGGGGGGTGGCTACACCTTC. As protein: CASSDFQGGGYTF.

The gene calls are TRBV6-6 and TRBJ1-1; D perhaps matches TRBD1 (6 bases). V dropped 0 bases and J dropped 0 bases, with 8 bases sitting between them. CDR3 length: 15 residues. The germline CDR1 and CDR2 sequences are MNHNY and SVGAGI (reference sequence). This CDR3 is CASSYSRQVNTEAFF. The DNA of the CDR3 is TGTGCCAGCAGTTACTCTCGACAGGTGAACACTGAAGCTTTCTTT.

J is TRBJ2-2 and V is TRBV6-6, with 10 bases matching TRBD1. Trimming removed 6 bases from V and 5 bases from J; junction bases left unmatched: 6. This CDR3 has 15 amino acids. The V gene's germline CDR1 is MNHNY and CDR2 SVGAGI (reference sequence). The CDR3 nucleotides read TGTGCCAGCAGCCGACAGGGGGCGCGTACCGGGGAGCTGTTTTTT. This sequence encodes CASSRQGARTGELFF.

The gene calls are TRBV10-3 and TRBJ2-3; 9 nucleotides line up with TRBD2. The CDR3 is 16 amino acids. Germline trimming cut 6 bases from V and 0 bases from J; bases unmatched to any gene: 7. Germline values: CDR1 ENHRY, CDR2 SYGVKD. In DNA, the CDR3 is TGTGCCATCAGCCGCGGGGGGGAATTTAGCACAGATACGCAGTATTTT. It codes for CAISRGGEFSTDTQYF.

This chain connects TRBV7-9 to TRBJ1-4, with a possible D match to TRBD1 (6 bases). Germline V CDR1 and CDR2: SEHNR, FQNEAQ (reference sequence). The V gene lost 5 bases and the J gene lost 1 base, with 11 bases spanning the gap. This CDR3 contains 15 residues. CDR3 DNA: TGTGCCAGCAGCCCCACAGGGAGAACTAATGAAAAACTGTTTTTT. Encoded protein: CASSPTGRTNEKLFF. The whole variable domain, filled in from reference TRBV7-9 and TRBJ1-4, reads DTGVSQNPRHKITKRGQNVTFRCDPISEHNRLYWYRQTLGQGPEFLTYFQNEAQLEKSRLLSDRFSAERPKGSFSTLEIQRTEQGDSAMYLCASSPTGRTNEKLFFGSGTQLSVL.

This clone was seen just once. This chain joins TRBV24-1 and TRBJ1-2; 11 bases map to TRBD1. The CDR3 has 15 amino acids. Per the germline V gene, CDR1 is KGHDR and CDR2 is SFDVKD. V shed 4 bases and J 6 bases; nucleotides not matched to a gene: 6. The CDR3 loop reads CATSDSGTGGDGYTF. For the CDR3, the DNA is TGTGCCACCAGTGACTCTGGGACAGGGGGGGATGGCTACACCTTC.

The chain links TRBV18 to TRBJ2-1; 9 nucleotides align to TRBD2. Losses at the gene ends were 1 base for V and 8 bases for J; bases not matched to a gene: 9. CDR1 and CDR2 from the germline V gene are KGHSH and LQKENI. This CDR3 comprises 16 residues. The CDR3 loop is CASSPRLAAPVHEQFF. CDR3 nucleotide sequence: TGTGCCAGCTCACCACGACTAGCGGCCCCCGTCCATGAGCAGTTCTTC.

The CDR3 region has the DNA TGTGCCTGGAGACGTGGGGGACAGGGCTACGAGCAGTACTTC. This translates into CAWRRGGQGYEQYF. The rearrangement joins TRBV30 to TRBJ2-7, with TRBD1 matching over 9 bases. The CDR3 loop spans 14 amino acids. The trim removed 3 bases at V and 3 bases at J, leaving 6 bases unmatched. Germline V gene sequence: CDR1 GTSNPN, CDR2 SVGIG (reference sequence).

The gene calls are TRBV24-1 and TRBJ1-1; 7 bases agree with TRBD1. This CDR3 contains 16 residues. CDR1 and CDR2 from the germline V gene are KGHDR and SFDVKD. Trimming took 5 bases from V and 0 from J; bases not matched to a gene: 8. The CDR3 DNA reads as TGTGCCACCAGTGGCATCAGGGGGTTCATGAACACTGAAGCTTTCTTT. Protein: CATSGIRGFMNTEAFF.